The entry that follows covers one T cell receptor (beta chain) sequence. Its matching antigen is unknown. Generated by immunoSEQ multiplex PCR, the TCRdb table keeps only in-frame clones and is missing some. The sample consists of 100,000 to 150,000 clones, 80% to 90% of them appearing once. These data originate in a study of T cell responses to AZD1222 COVID-19 vaccine. Whole-study context: Some second doses came at about 4 weeks and others at about 12 weeks; these were pooled.

The length of the CDR3 is 15 residues. Trimming removed 5 bases at V and 0 bases at J, with 11 bases between. Germline V gives CDR1 MNHEY, CDR2 SMNVEV (reference sequence). Whole-study results and caveats: CD4 TCRs linked to vaccination spanned spike, dominating at 160-218 and 743-854.

The rearrangement uses TRBV27 and TRBJ1-3; D perhaps matches TRBD1 (6 bases). The TCR was taken from an adult in good health. Material: peripheral blood, obtained on day 0 of AZD1222 vaccination. DNA of the CDR3: TGTGCCAGCAGTCCGAGGGGGAGCTCTGGAAACACCATATATTTT. Protein: CASSPRGSSGNTIYF.